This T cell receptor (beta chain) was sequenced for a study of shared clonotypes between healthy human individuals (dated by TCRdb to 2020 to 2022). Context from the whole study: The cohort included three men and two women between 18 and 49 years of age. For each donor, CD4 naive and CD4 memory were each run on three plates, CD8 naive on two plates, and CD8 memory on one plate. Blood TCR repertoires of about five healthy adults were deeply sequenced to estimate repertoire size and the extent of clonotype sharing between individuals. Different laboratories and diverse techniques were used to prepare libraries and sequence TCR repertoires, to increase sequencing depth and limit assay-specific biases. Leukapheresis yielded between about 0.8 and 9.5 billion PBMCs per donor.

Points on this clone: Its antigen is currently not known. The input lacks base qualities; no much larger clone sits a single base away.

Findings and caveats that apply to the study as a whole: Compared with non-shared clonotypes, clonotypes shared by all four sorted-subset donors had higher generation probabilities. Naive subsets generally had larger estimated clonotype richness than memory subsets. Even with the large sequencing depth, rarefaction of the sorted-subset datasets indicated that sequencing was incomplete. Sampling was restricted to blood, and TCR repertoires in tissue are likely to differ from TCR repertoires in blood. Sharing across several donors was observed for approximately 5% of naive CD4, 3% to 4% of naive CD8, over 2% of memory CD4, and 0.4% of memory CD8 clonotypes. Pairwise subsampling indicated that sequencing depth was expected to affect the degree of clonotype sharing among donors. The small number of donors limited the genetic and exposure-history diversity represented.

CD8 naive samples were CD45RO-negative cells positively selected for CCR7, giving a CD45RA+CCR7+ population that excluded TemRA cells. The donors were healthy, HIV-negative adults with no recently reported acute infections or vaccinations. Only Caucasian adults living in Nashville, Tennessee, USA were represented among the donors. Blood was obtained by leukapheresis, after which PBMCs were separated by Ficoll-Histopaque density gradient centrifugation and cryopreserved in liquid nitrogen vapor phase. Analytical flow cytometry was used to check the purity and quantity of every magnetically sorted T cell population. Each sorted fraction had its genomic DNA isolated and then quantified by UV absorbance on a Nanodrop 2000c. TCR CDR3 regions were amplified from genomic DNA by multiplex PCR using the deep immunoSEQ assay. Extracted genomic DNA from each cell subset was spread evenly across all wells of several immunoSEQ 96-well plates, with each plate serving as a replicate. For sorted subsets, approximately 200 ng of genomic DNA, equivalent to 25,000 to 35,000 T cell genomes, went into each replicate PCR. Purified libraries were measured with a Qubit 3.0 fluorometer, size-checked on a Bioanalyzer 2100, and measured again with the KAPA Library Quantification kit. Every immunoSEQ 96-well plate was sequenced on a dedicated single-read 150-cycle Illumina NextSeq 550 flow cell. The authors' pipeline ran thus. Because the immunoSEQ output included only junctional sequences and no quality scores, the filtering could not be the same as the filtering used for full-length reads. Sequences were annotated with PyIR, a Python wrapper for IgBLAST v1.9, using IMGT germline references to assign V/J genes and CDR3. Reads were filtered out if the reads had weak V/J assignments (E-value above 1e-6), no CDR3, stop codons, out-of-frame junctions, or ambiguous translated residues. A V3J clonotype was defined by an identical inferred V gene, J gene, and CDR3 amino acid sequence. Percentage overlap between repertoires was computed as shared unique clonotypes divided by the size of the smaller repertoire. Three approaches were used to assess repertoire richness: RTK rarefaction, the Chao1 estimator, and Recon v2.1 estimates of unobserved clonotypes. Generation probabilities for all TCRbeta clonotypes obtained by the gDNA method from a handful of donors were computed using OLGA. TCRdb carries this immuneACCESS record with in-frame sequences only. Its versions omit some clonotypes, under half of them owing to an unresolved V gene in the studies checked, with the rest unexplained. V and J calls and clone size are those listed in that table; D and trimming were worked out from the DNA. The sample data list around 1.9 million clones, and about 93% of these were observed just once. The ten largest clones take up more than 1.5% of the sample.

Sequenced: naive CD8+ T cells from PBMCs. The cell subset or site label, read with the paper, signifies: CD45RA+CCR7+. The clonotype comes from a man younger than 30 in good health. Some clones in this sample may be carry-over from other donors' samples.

The nucleotide sequence is TGTGCCAGCAGCCCAAGGACTAGCGGGAGGGACAATGAGCAGTTCTTC. Its protein is CASSPRTSGRDNEQFF. The rearrangement joined TRBV11-2 to TRBJ2-1; 15 central bases correspond to TRBD2. CDR1 SGHAT and CDR2 FQNNGV are derived from the germline V gene. The CDR3 measures 16 amino acids from cysteine to phenylalanine. Only the CDR3 DNA is retained, 48 bases long and in frame from the first base. V loses 5 bases at its end and J loses 5 bases; junction bases beyond the gene matches: 4.